This T cell receptor beta chain was sequenced for a study of identical twins. Via MiXCR, TCRdb re-called the 5' RACE reads, giving one row per CDR3 protein. This sample yields 500,000 to 700,000 distinct CDR3 sequences, of which just over 7% are seen a single time; around 1.6% belongs to the top ten. The CDR3 consists of 14 residues. CDR1 is DFQATT and CDR2 is SNEGSKA in the germline V gene (reference sequence). Trimming pared 3 bases from V and 0 bases from J, leaving 12 bases between. With respect to this clonotype: The target antigen is unknown.

Study-level points and caveats: Models underestimated how often monozygotic twins shared out-of-frame TCR alpha. Those out-of-frame alpha sequences shared by twins showed an excess of low generation probability. Reduced insertions were recorded for abundant cord blood beta clonotypes, with no such pattern in memory repertoires.

The sample was also reused in another study, on yellow fever vaccine responses in identical twins.

The sequence derives from a woman aged 18-29 years in good health. The sequenced sample consisted of PBMCs. This chain uses TRBV20-1 with TRBJ2-7, with no clear D. CDR3 residues: CSASGLTNSYEQYF. Written as DNA, the CDR3 is TGCAGTGCTAGCGGGCTGACCAACTCCTACGAGCAGTACTTC.